Shown below are 17 T cell receptor beta chains from a single sample sequenced in a study of shared clonotypes between healthy human individuals. Assay: immunoSEQ multiplex PCR; the TCRdb copy retains only in-frame clones and omits some. The profile shows nearly 2 million clones, 85% to 95% of them singletons. It was CD45RO-negative cells, positively selected for CCR7, that made up naive CD8 cells, with terminally differentiated effector memory CD45RA+ cells excluded. Sequenced material: naive CD8+ T cells sorted from blood. The source of these receptors is a man aged 18 to 30 in good health.

The CDR3, as DNA: TGTGCCAGCAGCTTAGATTATGACCCGAATGGGGCCAACGTCCTGACTTTC. It encodes CASSLDYDPNGANVLTF. The chain carries TRBV7-9 and TRBJ2-6; no clear D. The CDR3 length is 17 residues. Germline lookup yields CDR1 SEHNR and CDR2 FQNEAQ (reference sequence). V dropped 1 base and J dropped 3 bases, with 13 bases sitting between them. Together with reference TRBV7-9 and TRBJ2-6, the CDR3 gives the full variable domain: DTGVSQNPRHKITKRGQNVTFRCDPISEHNRLYWYRQTLGQGPEFLTYFQNEAQLEKSRLLSDRFSAERPKGSFSTLEIQRTEQGDSAMYLCASSLDYDPNGANVLTFGAGSRLTVL.

This rearrangement joins TRBV7-9 to TRBJ2-3, with 9 bases that match TRBD2. This CDR3 is 15 amino acids long. Germline V gene lookup returns CDR1 SEHNR and CDR2 FQNEAQ (reference sequence). Trimming at V came to 5 bases and at J to 3 bases, leaving 6 bases not matched to a gene. CDR3 loop: CASSPLAGLTDTQYF. CDR3 nucleotide sequence: TGTGCCAGCAGCCCTCTAGCGGGACTGACAGATACGCAGTATTTT.

The chain employs TRBV7-9 and TRBJ2-1, with D tentatively TRBD2 (6 bases). Trimming took off 2 bases at V and 6 bases at J, with 14 bases between the two ends. CDR3 length: 15 amino acids. Germline CDR1 reads SEHNR; CDR2 reads FQNEAQ (reference sequence). CDR3 nucleotide sequence: TGTGCCAGCAGCTTACTACCGGAGGGTCCCAATGAGCAGTTCTTC. Protein product: CASSLLPEGPNEQFF. Variable domain in full (rest from reference TRBV7-9 and TRBJ2-1): DTGVSQNPRHKITKRGQNVTFRCDPISEHNRLYWYRQTLGQGPEFLTYFQNEAQLEKSRLLSDRFSAERPKGSFSTLEIQRTEQGDSAMYLCASSLLPEGPNEQFFGPGTRLTVL.

This chain links TRBV25-1 with TRBJ1-1; D call uncertain. The CDR3 sequence is 16 residues long. Germline V gene data show CDR1 as MGHDK and CDR2 as SYGVNS. With 3 bases removed from V and 6 bases from J, the gap between germline ends came to 20 bases. The DNA for the CDR3 is TGTGCCAGCAGTGACGGACCGGGCATTCAGATGGCTGAAGCTTTCTTT. This codes for CASSDGPGIQMAEAFF.

The J gene is TRBJ1-2, the V gene TRBV27; no clear D gene. Germline V gene sequence: CDR1 MNHEY, CDR2 SMNVEV (reference sequence). The CDR3 totals 14 residues. Trimming stripped 1 base from V and 4 bases from J, with 10 bases between. The CDR3 here is CASSLLAGSYGYTF. As DNA, the CDR3 is TGTGCCAGCAGTTTATTAGCGGGAAGCTATGGCTACACCTTC.

The V gene is TRBV28, the J gene TRBJ1-4; 11 nucleotides line up with TRBD1. The CDR3 has 15 residues. V lost 5 bases, J lost 8 bases, and 7 bases stayed unmatched. Germline values: CDR1 MDHEN, CDR2 SYDVKM. The CDR3 loop reads CASSPGTGGREKLFF. The CDR3 DNA is TGTGCCAGCAGTCCCGGGACAGGGGGGAGGGAAAAACTGTTTTTT.

This chain joins TRBV6-6 and TRBJ2-3; 8 nucleotides agree with TRBD1. The CDR3 has 16 amino acids. The V segment lost 4 bases and the J segment 0 bases; nucleotides outside the gene matches: 6. Germline V gene data show CDR1 as MNHNY and CDR2 as SVGAGI (reference sequence). CDR3 sequence reads: CASSSPDRDSTDTQYF. The CDR3 DNA sequence: TGTGCCAGCAGTTCTCCGGACAGGGACAGCACAGATACGCAGTATTTT.

CDR3 region: CASSMTSGSIHEQYF. Here the CDR3 DNA reads TGCGCCAGCAGTATGACTAGCGGGAGCATCCACGAGCAGTACTTC. This chain joins TRBV10-1 and TRBJ2-7; 12 nucleotides line up with TRBD2. There are 15 residues in the CDR3. Trimming cost V 5 bases and J 5 bases; bases outside gene matches: 7. Germline assignment: CDR1 WNHNN and CDR2 SYGVQD (reference sequence).

The CDR3 bases are TGTGCCAGCAGCCCTCGACAGATGGGGAGCACAGATACGCAGTATTTT. It yields the protein CASSPRQMGSTDTQYF. This rearrangement joins TRBV7-9 to TRBJ2-3; D might be TRBD1 (5 bases). The CDR3 length is 16 residues. V lost 5 bases and J lost 0, with 15 bases in between. Germline assignment: CDR1 SEHNR and CDR2 FQNEAQ (reference sequence).

The chain carries TRBV4-1 and TRBJ2-7; 10 bases are shared with TRBD2. The CDR3 extends over 19 amino acids. V was pared by 10 bases and J by 0 bases, with 21 bases of the junction left unmatched. In germline, CDR1 is MGHRA, CDR2 YSYEKL. CDR3: CATGSPLGGLAGASYEQYF. For the CDR3, the DNA is TGCGCCACAGGATCCCCTTTAGGGGGGCTAGCGGGGGCCTCCTACGAGCAGTACTTC.

The rearrangement links TRBV6-6 to TRBJ1-1, with D possibly TRBD1 on 5 matching bases. Per germline, CDR1 MNHNY and CDR2 SVGAGI (reference sequence). The CDR3 length is 15 residues. Trimming shortened V by 7 bases and J by 0 bases, and 15 bases separated the two germline ends. This CDR3 reads CASTVVRTLNTEAFF. The CDR3, as DNA: TGTGCCAGCACCGTTGTAAGGACATTGAACACTGAAGCTTTCTTT.

The chain combines TRBV28 with TRBJ1-4; D not certain. Between the trimmed V and J ends, which lost 7 bases and 2 bases, there was a span of 14 bases. Looked up from germline, CDR1 is MDHEN and CDR2 is SYDVKM. The CDR3 runs to 15 residues. The chain's CDR3 is CASTNGPSTNEKLFF. In DNA form, the CDR3 reads TGTGCCAGCACGAATGGTCCCTCGACTAATGAAAAACTGTTTTTT.

The chain links TRBV30 to TRBJ1-1, with a tentative D call TRBD1 (5 bases). V was cut by 5 bases and J by 1 base, with 11 bases left in between. CDR3 length: 13 amino acids. Germline CDR1 GTSNPN, CDR2 SVGIG (reference sequence). Here the CDR3 DNA reads TGTGCCTGGGATGAGACAGCGAACACTGAAGCTTTCTTT. It codes for CAWDETANTEAFF.

This clone was found once. The V gene is TRBV6-1, the J gene TRBJ2-7; D unclear. CDR1 is MNHNS, CDR2 SASEGT, per germline. Trimming pared 1 base from V and 10 bases from J, leaving 8 bases between. The CDR3 has 11 residues. The CDR3 region has the DNA TGTGCCAGCAGTGAAGGTCAGGAACAGTACTTC. It yields the protein CASSEGQEQYF.

Comment on this clone: Additional DNA sequences in this sample encode the identical CDR3. The genes are TRBV4-1 and TRBJ2-7, with D perhaps TRBD2 (6 bases). This CDR3 has 15 amino acids. V was clipped by 1 base and J by 0 bases, with 10 bases between them. In germline, CDR1 is MGHRA, CDR2 YSYEKL. CDR3 bases: TGCGCCAGCAGCCAAGTAAGCGGGTCCTCCTACGAGCAGTACTTC. Translation: CASSQVSGSSYEQYF.

The J gene is TRBJ2-6, the V gene TRBV27; 7 bases match TRBD1. Per germline, CDR1 MNHEY and CDR2 SMNVEV (reference sequence). V lost 4 bases, J lost 3 bases, and 21 bases stayed unmatched. The CDR3 has 21 residues. The chain's CDR3 is CASSSTGRGLLYSDGANVLTF. The DNA for the CDR3 is TGTGCCAGCAGTTCTACGGGCAGGGGGTTATTATATTCGGATGGGGCCAACGTCCTGACTTTC.

CDR3 nucleotide sequence: TGTGCCAGCAGCTTAGGCCTCGGAGGGCCCAACACCGGGGAGCTGTTTTTT. Its translation is CASSLGLGGPNTGELFF. The chain employs TRBV13 and TRBJ2-2, with a weak D call TRBD2 (6 bases). This CDR3 has 17 residues. From germline, CDR1 is PRHDT and CDR2 FYEKMQ (reference sequence). Trimming removed 0 bases from V and 2 bases from J, with 13 bases in between.